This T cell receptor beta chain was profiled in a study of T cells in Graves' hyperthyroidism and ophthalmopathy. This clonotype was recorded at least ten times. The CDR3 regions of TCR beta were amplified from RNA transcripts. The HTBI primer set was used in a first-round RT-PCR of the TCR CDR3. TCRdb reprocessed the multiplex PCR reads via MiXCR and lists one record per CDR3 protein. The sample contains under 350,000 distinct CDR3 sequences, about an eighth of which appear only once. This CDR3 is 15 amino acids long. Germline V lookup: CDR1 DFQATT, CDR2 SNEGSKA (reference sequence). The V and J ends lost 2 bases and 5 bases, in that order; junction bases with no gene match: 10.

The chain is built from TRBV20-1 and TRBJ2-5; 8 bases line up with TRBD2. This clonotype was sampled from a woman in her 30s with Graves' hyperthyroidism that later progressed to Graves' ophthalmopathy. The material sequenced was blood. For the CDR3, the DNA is TGCAGTGCTAGATCACGAGCGGGAGTTCCGGAGACCCAGTACTTC. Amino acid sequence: CSARSRAGVPETQYF.